Sequencing of this TCR beta chain was carried out in a study of CD8 T cells in ankylosing spondylitis. This clonotype was picked up a small number of times. No antigen is known for it. Notes on the study in general: Significant enrichment of disease-linked clones was reported in matched ankylosing spondylitis synovial fluid.

The authors made TCR beta libraries by quantitative 5'-RACE with molecular barcodes. TCRdb redid the calling of the 5' RACE reads with MiXCR, one entry per CDR3 protein. The table includes some 40,000 distinct CDR3 sequences, around 10% detected once. V lost 0 bases and J 4 bases, leaving 7 bases between the germline ends. Germline CDR1 is SGHVS and CDR2 is FQNEAQ. The CDR3 runs to 13 residues. The sample taken for sequencing was blood, either unsorted or a sorted T cell fraction (not recorded which). The chain carries TRBV7-8 and TRBJ2-7; no clear D gene. This TCR was sampled from a male donor with ankylosing spondylitis or in good health (not recorded which). The CDR3 DNA follows: TGTGCCAGCAGCTTAGCGACCCGATACGAGCAGTACTTC. Translating gives CASSLATRYEQYF.